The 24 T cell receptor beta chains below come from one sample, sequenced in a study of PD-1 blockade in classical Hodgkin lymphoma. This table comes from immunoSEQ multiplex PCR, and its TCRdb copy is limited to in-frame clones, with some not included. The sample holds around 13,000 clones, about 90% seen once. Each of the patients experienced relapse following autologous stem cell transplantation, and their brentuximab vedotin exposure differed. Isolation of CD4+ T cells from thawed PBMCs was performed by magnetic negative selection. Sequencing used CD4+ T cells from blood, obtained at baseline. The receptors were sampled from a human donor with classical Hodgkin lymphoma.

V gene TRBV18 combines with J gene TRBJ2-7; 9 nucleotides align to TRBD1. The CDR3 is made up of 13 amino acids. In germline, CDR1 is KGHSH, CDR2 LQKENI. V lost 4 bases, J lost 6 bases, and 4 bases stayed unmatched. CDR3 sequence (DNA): TGTGCCAGCTCACGGGACAGGGTAGGCGAGCAGTACTTC. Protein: CASSRDRVGEQYF.

The CDR3 bases are TGTGCCAGCAGTTTACCCCCAAATCAGCCCCAGCATTTT. This sequence encodes CASSLPPNQPQHF. The chain employs TRBV28 and TRBJ1-5; no definite D call. This CDR3 spans 13 amino acids. Trimming shortened V by 2 bases and J by 4 bases, and 6 bases separated the two germline ends. CDR1 is MDHEN and CDR2 is SYDVKM in the germline V gene.

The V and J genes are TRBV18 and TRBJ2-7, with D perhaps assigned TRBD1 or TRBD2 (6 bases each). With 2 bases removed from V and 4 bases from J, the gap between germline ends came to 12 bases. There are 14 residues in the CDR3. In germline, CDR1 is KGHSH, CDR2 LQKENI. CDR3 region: CASSPRGAGYEQYF. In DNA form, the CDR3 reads TGTGCCAGCTCACCAAGGGGGGCTGGATACGAGCAGTACTTC.

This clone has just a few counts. CDR3 sequence reads: CASSLAYEQYF. The CDR3 DNA sequence: TGCGCCAGCAGCTTGGCCTACGAGCAGTACTTC. V usage is TRBV5-1 and J usage is TRBJ2-7, with D unresolved. The V gene lost 0 bases and the J gene lost 2 bases, with 0 bases spanning the gap. The germline CDR1 and CDR2 sequences are SGHRS and YFSETQ. The CDR3 is 11 amino acids.

The CDR3 sequence: CASTRERGSPLHF. The DNA of the CDR3 is TGCGCCAGCACGAGGGAGAGAGGGTCACCCCTCCACTTT. The chain carries TRBV5-1 and TRBJ1-6; no clear D. V was cut by 6 bases and J by 10 bases, with 14 bases left in between. The CDR3 extends over 13 amino acids. In germline, CDR1 is SGHRS, CDR2 YFSETQ. Drawing the rest from reference TRBV5-1 and TRBJ1-6, the complete variable domain is KAGVTQTPRYLIKTRGQQVTLSCSPISGHRSVSWYQQTPGQGLQFLFEYFSETQRNKGNFPGRFSGRQFSNSRSEMNVSTLELGDSALYLCASTRERGSPLHFGNGTRLTVT.

The CDR3 spells CASSLDVHTGELFF. The DNA of the CDR3 is TGTGCCAGCAGCTTAGACGTGCACACCGGGGAGCTGTTTTTT. This rearrangement joins TRBV7-6 to TRBJ2-2; D gene unclear. V dropped 1 base and J dropped 3 bases, with 6 bases sitting between them. This CDR3 has 14 residues. Germline V CDR1 and CDR2: SGHVS, FNYEAQ.

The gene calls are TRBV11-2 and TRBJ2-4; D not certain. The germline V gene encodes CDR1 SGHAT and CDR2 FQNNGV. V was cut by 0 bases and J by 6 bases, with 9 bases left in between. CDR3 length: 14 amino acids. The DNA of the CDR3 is TGTGCCAGCAGCTTAGATCGTCCAGGAAACATTCAGTACTTC. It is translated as CASSLDRPGNIQYF.

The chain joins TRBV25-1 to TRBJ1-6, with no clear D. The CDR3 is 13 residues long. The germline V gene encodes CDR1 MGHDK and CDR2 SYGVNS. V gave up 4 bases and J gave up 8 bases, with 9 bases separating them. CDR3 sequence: CASSGTGHSPLHF. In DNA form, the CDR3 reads TGTGCCAGCAGTGGTACGGGTCATTCACCCCTCCACTTT.

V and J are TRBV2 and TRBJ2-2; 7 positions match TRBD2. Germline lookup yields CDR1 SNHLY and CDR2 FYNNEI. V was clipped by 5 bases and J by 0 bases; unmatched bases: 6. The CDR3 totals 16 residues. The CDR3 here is CASSKEGTTNTGELFF. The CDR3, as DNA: TGTGCCAGCAGTAAGGAGGGGACTACGAACACCGGGGAGCTGTTTTTT.

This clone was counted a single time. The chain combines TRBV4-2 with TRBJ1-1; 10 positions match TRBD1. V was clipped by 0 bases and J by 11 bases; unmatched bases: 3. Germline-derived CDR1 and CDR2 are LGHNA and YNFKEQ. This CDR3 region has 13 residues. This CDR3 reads CASSQDDRGRAFF. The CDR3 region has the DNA TGTGCCAGCAGCCAAGACGACAGGGGGCGGGCTTTCTTT.

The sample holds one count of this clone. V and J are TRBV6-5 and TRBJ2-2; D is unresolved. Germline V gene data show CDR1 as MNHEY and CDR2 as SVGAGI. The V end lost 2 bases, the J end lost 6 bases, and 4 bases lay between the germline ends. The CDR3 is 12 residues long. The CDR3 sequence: CASSYIAGELFF. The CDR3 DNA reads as TGTGCCAGCAGTTACATCGCCGGGGAGCTGTTTTTT.

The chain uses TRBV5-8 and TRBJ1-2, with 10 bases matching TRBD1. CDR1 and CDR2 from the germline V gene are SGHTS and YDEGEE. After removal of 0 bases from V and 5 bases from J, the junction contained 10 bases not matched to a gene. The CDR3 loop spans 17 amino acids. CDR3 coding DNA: TGTGCCAGCAGCTTGGCCTACACGACAGGGGGCTGGTATGGCTACACCTTC. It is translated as CASSLAYTTGGWYGYTF.

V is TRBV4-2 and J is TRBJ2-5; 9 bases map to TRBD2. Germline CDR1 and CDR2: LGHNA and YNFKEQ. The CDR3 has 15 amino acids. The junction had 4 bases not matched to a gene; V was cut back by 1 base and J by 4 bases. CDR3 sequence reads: CASSQAGTSSETQYF. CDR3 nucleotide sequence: TGTGCCAGCAGCCAAGCGGGGACTAGCTCAGAGACCCAGTACTTC.

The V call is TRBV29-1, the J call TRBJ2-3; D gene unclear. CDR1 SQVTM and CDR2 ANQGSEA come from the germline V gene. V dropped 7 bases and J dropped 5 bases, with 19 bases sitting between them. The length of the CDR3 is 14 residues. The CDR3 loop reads CSAALTLDGDTQYF. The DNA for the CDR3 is TGCAGCGCGGCCCTTACCTTGGATGGAGATACGCAGTATTTT.

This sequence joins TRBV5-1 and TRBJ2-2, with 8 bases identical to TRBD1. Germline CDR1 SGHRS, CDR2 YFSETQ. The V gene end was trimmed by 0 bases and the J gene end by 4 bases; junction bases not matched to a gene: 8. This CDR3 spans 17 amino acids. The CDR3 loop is CASSLASGQGPTGELFF. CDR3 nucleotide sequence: TGCGCCAGCAGCTTGGCCAGTGGACAGGGTCCCACCGGGGAGCTGTTTTTT. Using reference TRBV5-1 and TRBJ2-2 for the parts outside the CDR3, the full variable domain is KAGVTQTPRYLIKTRGQQVTLSCSPISGHRSVSWYQQTPGQGLQFLFEYFSETQRNKGNFPGRFSGRQFSNSRSEMNVSTLELGDSALYLCASSLASGQGPTGELFFGEGSRLTVL.

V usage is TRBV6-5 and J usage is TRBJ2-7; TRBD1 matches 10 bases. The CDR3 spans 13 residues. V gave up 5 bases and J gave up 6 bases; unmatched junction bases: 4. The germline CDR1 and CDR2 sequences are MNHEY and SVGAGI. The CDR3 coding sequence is TGTGCCAGCAGTCGGGACAGGGGACGCGAGCAGTACTTC. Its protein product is CASSRDRGREQYF.

Here the CDR3 DNA reads TGTGCCAGCTCACCAGGGAGATACGAGCAGTACTTC. It specifies CASSPGRYEQYF. The J gene is TRBJ2-7, the V gene TRBV18; D possibly corresponds to TRBD2 (5 bases). The CDR3 runs 12 residues. V gave up 2 bases and J gave up 4 bases, with 6 bases separating them. Germline CDR1 KGHSH, CDR2 LQKENI. Full variable domain (remainder filled in from reference TRBV18 and TRBJ2-7): NAGVMQNPRHLVRRRGQEARLRCSPMKGHSHVYWYRQLPEEGLKFMVYLQKENIIDESGMPKERFSAEFPKEGPSILRIQQVVRGDSAAYFCASSPGRYEQYFGPGTRLTVT.

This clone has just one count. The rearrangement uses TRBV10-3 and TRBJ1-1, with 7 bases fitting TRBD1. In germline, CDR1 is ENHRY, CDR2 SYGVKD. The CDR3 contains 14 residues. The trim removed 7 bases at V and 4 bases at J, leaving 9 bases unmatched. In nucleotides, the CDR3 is TGTGCCATCACTCCTGACAGGGAGGGCACTGAAGCTTTCTTT. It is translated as CAITPDREGTEAFF.

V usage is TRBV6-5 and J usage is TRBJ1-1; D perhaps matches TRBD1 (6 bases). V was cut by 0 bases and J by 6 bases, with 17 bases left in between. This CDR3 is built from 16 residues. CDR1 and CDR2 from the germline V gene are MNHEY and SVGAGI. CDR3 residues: CASSYSPVPGAAEAFF. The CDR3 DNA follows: TGTGCCAGCAGTTACTCTCCGGTTCCGGGGGCCGCTGAAGCTTTCTTT.

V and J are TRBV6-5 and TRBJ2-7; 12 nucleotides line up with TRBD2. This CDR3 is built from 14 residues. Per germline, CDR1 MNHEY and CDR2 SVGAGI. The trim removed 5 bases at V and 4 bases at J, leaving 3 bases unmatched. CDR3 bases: TGTGCCAGCAGTGCTAGCGGGAGGGGGTACGAGCAGTACTTC. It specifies CASSASGRGYEQYF.

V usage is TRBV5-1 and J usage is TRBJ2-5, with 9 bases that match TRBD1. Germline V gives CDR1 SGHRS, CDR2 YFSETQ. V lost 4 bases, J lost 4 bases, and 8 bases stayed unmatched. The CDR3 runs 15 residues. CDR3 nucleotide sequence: TGCGCCAGCAGCGAACAGGGGGCGCGGGGAGAGACCCAGTACTTC. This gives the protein CASSEQGARGETQYF.

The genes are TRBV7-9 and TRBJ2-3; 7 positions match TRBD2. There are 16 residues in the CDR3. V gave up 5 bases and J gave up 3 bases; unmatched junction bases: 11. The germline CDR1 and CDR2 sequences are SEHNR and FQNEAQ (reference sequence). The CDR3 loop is CASSKGRVGRTDTQYF. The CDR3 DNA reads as TGTGCCAGCAGCAAAGGGCGGGTCGGGAGGACAGATACGCAGTATTTT.

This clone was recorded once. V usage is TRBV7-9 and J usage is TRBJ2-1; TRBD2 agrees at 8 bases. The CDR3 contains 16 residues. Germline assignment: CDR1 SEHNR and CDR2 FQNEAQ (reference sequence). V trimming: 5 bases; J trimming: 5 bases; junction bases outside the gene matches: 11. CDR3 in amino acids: CASSTDSGRRNNEQFF. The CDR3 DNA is TGTGCCAGCAGCACCGACAGCGGGAGAAGGAACAATGAGCAGTTCTTC.

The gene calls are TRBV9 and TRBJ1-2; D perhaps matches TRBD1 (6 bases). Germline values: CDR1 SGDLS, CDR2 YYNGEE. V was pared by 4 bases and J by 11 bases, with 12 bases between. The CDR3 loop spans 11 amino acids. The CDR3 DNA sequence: TGTGCCAGCAGCACGAGACAGGAGTACACCTTC. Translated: CASSTRQEYTF.